Listed below are T cell receptor beta chains from one sample, sequenced in a study of T cell repertoires in cytomegalovirus infection. Using its own MiXCR run on the reads, TCRdb lists one record per CDR3 protein. The table has about 260,000 distinct CDR3 sequences, about an eighth seen once. The sequenced sample consisted of PBMCs. These TCRs come from a human donor in good health (CMV status not recorded). Some clones in this sample may be carry-over from other donors' samples. CDR3s include the opening cysteine and the closing phenylalanine or tryptophan. D genes are given only for firm matches. Size is stated for part of the rows, as once, few or many counts, or as a class when the clone is expanded.

>few|TRBV25-1|TRBD1|TRBJ2-1
CASSASGGRLRNEQFF
TGTGCCAGCAGTGCCTCAGGGGGAAGGTTGAGGAATGAGCAGTTCTTC
>-|TRBV7-6|-|TRBJ1-5
CASSSVAGNQPQHF
TGTGCCAGCAGCTCGGTAGCGGGCAATCAGCCCCAGCATTTT
>once|TRBV5-1|-|TRBJ2-3
CASSLRGLGTDTQYF
TGCGCCAGCAGCCTCAGGGGCTTGGGCACAGATACGCAGTATTTT
>many|TRBV19|-|TRBJ1-4
CASKSRATNEKLFF
TGTGCCAGCAAGTCGCGTGCAACTAATGAAAAACTGTTTTTT
>-|TRBV12-3/TRBV12-4|TRBD2|TRBJ2-7
CASSSGLAGPPYEQYF
TGTGCCAGCAGCTCCGGACTAGCGGGCCCCCCCTACGAGCAGTACTTC
>few|TRBV29-1|-|TRBJ2-1
CSVVSGFSGNEQFF
TGCAGCGTTGTTTCGGGTTTCTCGGGCAATGAGCAGTTCTTC
>few|TRBV18|-|TRBJ1-1
CASSPLRQENTEAFF
TGTGCCAGCTCACCACTAAGACAGGAGAACACTGAAGCTTTCTTT
>many|TRBV14|TRBD2|TRBJ2-2
CASSQGTSGGLSNTGELFF
TGTGCCAGCAGCCAAGGCACTAGCGGGGGCCTTTCGAACACCGGGGAGCTGTTTTTT
>-|TRBV6-5|-|TRBJ2-7
CASRQVNSEQYF
TGTGCCAGCCGACAGGTGAACTCCGAGCAGTACTTC
>many|TRBV7-2|-|TRBJ1-1
CASSPTSEAFF
TGTGCCAGCAGCCCAACCTCTGAAGCTTTCTTT
>many|TRBV6-5|-|TRBJ1-5
CASSLTRTGNQPQHF
TGTGCCAGCAGCTTAACTCGGACAGGCAATCAGCCCCAGCATTTT
>many|TRBV7-7|TRBD2|TRBJ2-1
CASSQGLAGAGEQFF
TGTGCTAGCAGCCAGGGACTAGCGGGAGCCGGTGAGCAGTTCTTC
>many|TRBV7-2|-|TRBJ2-1
CASSLGRPGSSYNEQFF
TGTGCCAGCAGCTTAGGTCGGCCGGGGAGCTCCTACAATGAGCAGTTCTTC
>-|TRBV6-5|-|TRBJ2-3
CASKKQGSTDTQYF
TGTGCCAGCAAGAAACAGGGCAGCACAGATACGCAGTATTTT
>-|TRBV12-3/TRBV12-4|-|TRBJ2-2
CASVGGGGRRTGELFF
TGTGCCTCGGTAGGGGGCGGGGGACGAAGAACCGGGGAGCTGTTTTTT
>-|TRBV5-1|TRBD1|TRBJ1-1
CASSLPWTGQNTEAFF
TGCGCCAGCAGCTTGCCTTGGACAGGACAGAACACTGAAGCTTTCTTT
>-|TRBV4-2|TRBD2|TRBJ2-7
CASSPSWSGTSYEQYF
TGTGCCAGCAGCCCCTCATGGAGCGGGACCTCCTACGAGCAGTACTTC
>-|TRBV7-3|-|TRBJ2-1
CASSLKVSSDEQFF
TGTGCCAGCAGCTTAAAAGTTAGTTCCGATGAGCAGTTCTTC
>-|TRBV20-1|TRBD2|TRBJ2-5
CSANGGETQYF
TGCAGTGCTAACGGGGGGGAGACCCAGTACTTC
>few|TRBV5-1|-|TRBJ2-4
CASSPPINKWAKNIQYF
TGCGCCAGCTCGCCCCCTATCAACAAGTGGGCCAAAAACATTCAGTACTTC
>few|TRBV12-3/TRBV12-4|-|TRBJ1-5
CATAGDYSNQPQHF
TGTGCCACCGCAGGCGACTATAGCAATCAGCCCCAGCATTTT
>-|TRBV6-6|-|TRBJ2-1
CASSITVNEQFF
TGTGCCAGCAGCATTACCGTAAATGAGCAGTTCTTC
>few|TRBV15|TRBD2|TRBJ2-1
CATSRLTSGGPNEQFF
TGTGCCACCAGCAGGCTGACTAGCGGGGGGCCAAATGAGCAGTTCTTC
>-|TRBV20-1|-|TRBJ2-3
CSARGTDRTDTQYF
TGCAGTGCTAGAGGGACAGACCGCACAGATACGCAGTATTTT
>-|TRBV15|TRBD1|TRBJ2-7
CATSRLRDRAFYEQYF
TGTGCCACCAGCAGACTACGGGACAGGGCTTTTTACGAGCAGTACTTC
>few|TRBV20-1|-|TRBJ1-4
CSANTGTHEKLFF
TGCAGTGCTAATACAGGGACACATGAAAAACTGTTTTTT
>-|TRBV19|-|TRBJ2-5
CASRSGDDGPQETQYF
TGTGCCAGTAGATCCGGTGACGACGGGCCCCAAGAGACCCAGTACTTC
>-|TRBV6-5|-|TRBJ2-5
CASSYPDRFVRTQYF
TGTGCCAGCAGTTACCCCGACCGTTTTGTACGGACCCAGTACTTC
>-|TRBV28|-|TRBJ1-1
CASSSLIEAFF
TGTGCCAGCAGTTCACTTATTGAAGCTTTCTTT
>-|TRBV12-3/TRBV12-4|-|TRBJ2-7
CASSRTTSYEQYF
TGTGCCAGCAGTCGGACAACCTCCTACGAGCAGTACTTC
>-|TRBV12-3/TRBV12-4|-|TRBJ1-5
CASRAAARAQPQHF
TGTGCCAGCAGAGCGGCAGCCCGGGCTCAGCCCCAGCATTTT
>many|TRBV7-9|-|TRBJ1-2
CASSLGDAYGYTF
TGTGCCAGCAGCTTAGGTGATGCCTATGGCTACACCTTC
>many|TRBV12-3/TRBV12-4|-|TRBJ1-3
CASSAFLEPNTIYF
TGTGCCAGCAGCGCCTTTTTGGAGCCAAACACCATATATTTT
>-|TRBV12-3/TRBV12-4|-|TRBJ1-2
CASSLSGGANYGYTF
TGTGCCAGCAGTCTAAGTGGAGGGGCTAACTATGGCTACACCTTC
>few|TRBV20-1|TRBD2|TRBJ2-3
CSAKRAGEGPDTQYF
TGCAGTGCTAAAAGAGCGGGAGAGGGTCCAGATACGCAGTATTTT
>-|TRBV19|-|TRBJ1-1
CASSPRTGRRRGTEAFF
TGTGCCAGTAGTCCCCGCACAGGTCGGCGCAGGGGCACTGAAGCTTTCTTT
>many|TRBV14|-|TRBJ1-4
CASSQWTGGEKLFF
TGTGCCAGCAGCCAATGGACGGGCGGTGAAAAACTGTTTTTT
>few|TRBV25-1|TRBD1|TRBJ1-1
CASRDTGVVTEAFF
TGTGCCAGCAGGGATACAGGGGTTGTCACTGAAGCTTTCTTT
>many|TRBV28|-|TRBJ2-1
CASSLRVSYNEQFF
TGTGCCAGCAGTTTACGAGTTAGTTACAATGAGCAGTTCTTC
>-|TRBV7-9|-|TRBJ1-1
CASSSQNEAFF
TGTGCCAGCAGCTCGCAGAATGAAGCTTTCTTT
>many|TRBV6-2/TRBV6-3|-|TRBJ2-7
CASSYLRRNPYEQYF
TGTGCCAGCAGTTATTTGCGAAGGAACCCCTACGAGCAGTACTTC
>-|TRBV6-5|TRBD2|TRBJ2-3
CASSYNSHGGGNTDTQYF
TGTGCCAGCAGTTACAACTCCCATGGCGGGGGAAACACAGATACGCAGTATTTT
>many|TRBV5-4|TRBD1|TRBJ1-2
CASSSQQGNYGYTF
TGTGCCAGCAGCTCCCAACAGGGGAACTATGGCTACACCTTC
>-|TRBV5-4|-|TRBJ1-1
CASSLVPGLLNTEAFF
TGTGCCAGCAGCTTGGTTCCGGGTCTGTTGAACACTGAAGCTTTCTTT
>few|TRBV7-9|-|TRBJ2-5
CASSLAFQETQYF
TGTGCCAGCAGCTTAGCTTTCCAAGAGACCCAGTACTTC
>many|TRBV7-9|-|TRBJ1-5
CASSDYSNQPQHF
TGTGCCAGCAGTGATTATAGCAATCAGCCCCAGCATTTT
>few|TRBV5-4|-|TRBJ1-2
CASSVRGGDGYTF
TGTGCCAGCAGCGTCCGGGGTGGCGACGGCTACACCTTC
>many|TRBV6-2/TRBV6-3|-|TRBJ2-7
CASSFQDSVSYEQYF
TGTGCCAGCAGTTTCCAGGACAGCGTCTCCTACGAGCAGTACTTC
>few|TRBV28|-|TRBJ2-3
CASSFPGQDTQYF
TGTGCCAGCAGTTTCCCTGGACAGGATACGCAGTATTTT